This entry concerns a single T cell receptor (beta chain). The CDR3 contains 12 residues. J was trimmed by 7 bases and V by 5 bases; bases with no gene match: 1. The source of the sample is a study of blood T cell repertoires in COVID-19. Generated by immunoSEQ multiplex PCR, the TCRdb table keeps only in-frame clones and is missing some. The table lists around 140,000 clones, 85% to 90% of them singletons. The sequence was obtained from a man in his late teens or twenties with COVID-19, enrolled during active disease. The rearrangement links TRBV12-3 or TRBV12-4 to TRBJ2-1, with 8 nucleotides matching TRBD2. The sample consisted of peripheral blood. The CDR3: CASSTSGNEQFF. The CDR3 DNA sequence: TGTGCCAGCAGTACTAGCGGTAATGAGCAGTTCTTC.